This T cell receptor beta chain was observed in a study of T cells in Graves' hyperthyroidism and ophthalmopathy. V lost 3 bases and J lost 4, with 13 bases in between. Germline V gene sequence: CDR1 MNHNS, CDR2 SASEGT. This CDR3 is built from 15 residues. This clonotype was seen many times. RNA transcripts provided the source from which TCR beta CDR3 regions were amplified. First-round RT-PCR of the TCR CDR3 relied on the HTBI primer set. TCRdb used MiXCR to reprocess the multiplex PCR reads, holding one entry per CDR3 protein. The table shows roughly 720,000 distinct CDR3 sequences, with around 15% occurring only once.

This sequence joins TRBV6-1 and TRBJ1-5, with TRBD1 as a possible D gene (6 bases). Sequencing used blood. The receptor's source is a man aged 50 to 59 with Graves' hyperthyroidism. The CDR3 spells CASSERAGDNQPQHF. The CDR3 DNA reads as TGTGCCAGCAGTGAGAGGGCAGGGGATAATCAGCCCCAGCATTTT.